The 17 T cell receptor beta chains reported below all come from one sample, sequenced in a study of T cell changes during pregnancy in multiple sclerosis. Clones were sequenced by immunoSEQ multiplex PCR, and TCRdb holds only the in-frame ones, with some missing. This table has about 60,000 clones, roughly nine tenths appearing once. The sample in question was CD4+ T cells from peripheral blood mononuclear cells, obtained in the first trimester of pregnancy. The receptors come from a female donor with multiple sclerosis, enrolled in a pregnancy study.

The genes are TRBV2 and TRBJ2-3; D is perhaps TRBD1 (6 bases). Trimming pared 1 base from V and 3 bases from J, leaving 11 bases between. Germline values: CDR1 SNHLY, CDR2 FYNNEI. This CDR3 comprises 15 residues. CDR3 protein: CASSEEGVGTDTQYF. The CDR3 coding sequence is TGTGCCAGCAGTGAAGAGGGGGTGGGTACAGATACGCAGTATTTT.

The chain joins TRBV30 to TRBJ2-7, with D possibly being TRBD1 (5 bases). This CDR3 contains 12 residues. CDR1 GTSNPN and CDR2 SVGIG come from the germline V gene (reference sequence). The germline V and J ends were trimmed by 1 base and 6 bases, with 10 bases remaining between them. The CDR3 DNA reads as TGTGCCTGGAGTGAAGGCAGGGCCGAGCAGTACTTC. Translated: CAWSEGRAEQYF.

Only one count was recorded for this clone. The V gene is TRBV25-1, the J gene TRBJ1-2; 7 nucleotides agree with TRBD1. Germline V gene lookup returns CDR1 MGHDK and CDR2 SYGVNS. The CDR3 consists of 13 residues. V trimming: 7 bases; J trimming: 10 bases; junction bases outside the gene matches: 12. DNA for the CDR3: TGTGCCAGCACCCCCCTGAGGGACAGAAACTACACCTTC. As protein: CASTPLRDRNYTF.

The chain uses TRBV1 and TRBJ2-1; the D call of TRBD2 is as the table states it, not checked on the DNA. TRBV1 is annotated as a pseudogene. The CDR3 contains 17 residues. CDR3 loop: CTSTGPAGKSSYNEQFF. CDR3 nucleotides: TGCACCAGCACGGGGCCAGCGGGGAAGAGCTCCTACAATGAGCAGTTCTTC.

For the CDR3, the DNA is TGTGCCAGCAGCTTGGAGACAGGAAATCGCACCTTC. Protein: CASSLETGNRTF. J is TRBJ1-2 and V is TRBV5-8, with a tentative D call TRBD1 (6 bases). The CDR3 runs 12 residues. Germline CDR1 reads SGHTS; CDR2 reads YDEGEE. Trimming stripped 0 bases from V and 13 bases from J, with 13 bases between.

The CDR3 DNA is TGTGCCAGCAGCCCCGGACTAGCGGGGGGCTACTACGAGCAGTACTTC. Protein product: CASSPGLAGGYYEQYF. The chain couples TRBV5-4 to TRBJ2-7, with 14 bases identical to TRBD2. This CDR3 is 16 amino acids long. Germline V gene lookup returns CDR1 SGHNT and CDR2 YYREEE (reference sequence). With V trimmed by 4 bases and J by 3 bases, 6 bases remained unmatched.

The chain uses TRBV7-2 and TRBJ2-2, with 8 bases identical to TRBD1. Germline CDR1 reads SGHTA; CDR2 reads FQGNSA. The CDR3 runs to 16 residues. Trimming took 5 bases from V and 4 from J; bases not matched to a gene: 9. This CDR3 is CASSLQPGQATGELFF. As DNA, the CDR3 is TGTGCCAGCAGCCTACAACCGGGACAGGCCACCGGGGAGCTGTTTTTT. Together with reference TRBV7-2 and TRBJ2-2, the CDR3 gives the full variable domain: GAGVSQSPSNKVTEKGKDVELRCDPISGHTALYWYRQSLGQGLEFLIYFQGNSAPDKSGLPSDRFSAERTGGSVSTLTIQRTQQEDSAVYLCASSLQPGQATGELFFGEGSRLTVL.

The genes are TRBV6-4 and TRBJ1-2, with a tentative D call TRBD1 (5 bases). This CDR3 is 14 amino acids long. Germline CDR1 MRHNA, CDR2 SNTAGT. V dropped 7 bases and J dropped 6 bases, with 18 bases sitting between them. DNA for the CDR3: TGTGCCAGCAAGCGGGTATCTACAGGAGATGGCTACACCTTC. Protein: CASKRVSTGDGYTF.

This chain links TRBV18 with TRBJ2-7; 10 positions agree with TRBD1. CDR3 length: 16 amino acids. The ends lost 3 bases at V and 9 bases at J; junction bases unmatched: 14. Germline lookup yields CDR1 KGHSH and CDR2 LQKENI. The CDR3: CASSPPDRGTKNGQYF. CDR3 in DNA: TGTGCCAGCTCACCCCCGGACAGGGGGACCAAGAACGGGCAGTACTTC.

This clone was seen a single time. The rearrangement uses TRBV7-8 and TRBJ1-4; possibly TRBD1 for D (5 bases). V lost 5 bases, J lost 3 bases, and 13 bases lay in between. The CDR3 is 15 amino acids. CDR1 is SGHVS and CDR2 is FQNEAQ in the germline V gene. Here the CDR3 reads CASSPSRAPNEKLFF. The CDR3 DNA reads as TGTGCCAGCAGCCCCAGCAGGGCCCCTAATGAAAAACTGTTTTTT.

V and J are TRBV10-3 and TRBJ1-2; TRBD1 aligns across 7 bases. Germline CDR1 is ENHRY and CDR2 is SYGVKD. The CDR3 has 13 residues. V lost 9 bases to trimming and J lost 3 bases; unmatched junction nucleotides: 7. CDR3 residues: CAIETGNDYGYTF. Written as DNA, the CDR3 is TGTGCCATTGAGACAGGGAACGACTATGGCTACACCTTC.

The V call is TRBV5-5, the J call TRBJ2-3, with 9 bases matching TRBD2. The V gene end was trimmed by 0 bases and the J gene end by 2 bases; junction bases not matched to a gene: 4. CDR3 length equals 16 residues. Germline loops: CDR1 SGHKS, CDR2 YYEKEE (reference sequence). The chain's CDR3 is CASSLDLAGNTDTQYF. Here the CDR3 DNA reads TGTGCCAGCAGCTTGGACCTAGCGGGGAACACAGATACGCAGTATTTT.

This sequence joins TRBV6-4 and TRBJ1-5; D is unresolved. Germline CDR1 and CDR2: MRHNA and SNTAGT. This CDR3 is 15 amino acids long. The V end was cut by 8 bases, the J end by 2 bases, with 16 bases between. The CDR3 region is CASVPGRVGNQPQHF. The CDR3 DNA reads TGTGCCAGCGTCCCGGGGAGGGTCGGCAATCAGCCCCAGCATTTT.

CDR3 sequence: CASSYSRGQYNSPLHF. The CDR3 DNA follows: TGTGCCAGCAGTTACTCGAGGGGACAGTACAATTCACCCCTCCACTTT. This rearrangement joins TRBV6-5 to TRBJ1-6; 7 nucleotides align to TRBD1. V lost 0 bases, J lost 7 bases, and 6 bases stayed unmatched. CDR3 size: 16 residues. The V gene's germline CDR1 is MNHEY and CDR2 SVGAGI.

The V gene is TRBV19, the J gene TRBJ2-7, with 7 bases aligning to TRBD1. This CDR3 has 15 residues. Trimming removed 3 bases from V and 2 bases from J; junction bases left unmatched: 7. From germline, CDR1 is LNHDA and CDR2 SQIVND (reference sequence). CDR3 residues: CASSIRGGSAYEQYF. CDR3 DNA sequence: TGTGCCAGTAGTATCCGAGGGGGCAGCGCCTACGAGCAGTACTTC.

V usage is TRBV7-8 and J usage is TRBJ2-2, with 7 bases identical to TRBD1. CDR3 size: 15 residues. Germline assignment: CDR1 SGHVS and CDR2 FQNEAQ. After removal of 7 bases from V and 7 bases from J, the junction contained 12 bases not matched to a gene. CDR3 in amino acids: CASTRGRGYGGELFF. For the CDR3, the DNA is TGTGCCAGCACGAGGGGGCGAGGGTACGGCGGGGAGCTGTTTTTT.

The CDR3 spells CASSVRGHQPQHF. The CDR3 nucleotides read TGTGCCAGCAGCGTGAGGGGGCATCAGCCCCAGCATTTT. V usage is TRBV9 and J usage is TRBJ1-5, with TRBD1 identical over 7 bases. Germline lookup yields CDR1 SGDLS and CDR2 YYNGEE. This CDR3 is 13 amino acids long. Germline trimming cut 2 bases from V and 5 bases from J; bases unmatched to any gene: 1.